A single sample is the source of the 11 T cell receptor beta chains below, sequenced in a study of blood T cell repertoires in COVID-19. This table comes from immunoSEQ multiplex PCR, and its TCRdb copy is limited to in-frame clones, with some not included. The sample includes approximately 170,000 clones, around 84% of them seen just once. The source material was peripheral blood. The receptors stem from a woman aged 80 or over with acute or convalescent COVID-19.

J is TRBJ1-5 and V is TRBV10-2; tentatively, D is TRBD1 (6 bases). The CDR3 totals 13 residues. Germline loops: CDR1 WSHSY, CDR2 SAAADI. Between the trimmed V and J ends, which lost 4 bases and 6 bases, there was a span of 10 bases. DNA for the CDR3: TGCGCCAGCAGTGGAAACAGGGCTCAGCCCCAGCATTTT. Its protein is CASSGNRAQPQHF.

The chain combines TRBV19 with TRBJ1-5; no definite D call. Germline V gives CDR1 LNHDA, CDR2 SQIVND (reference sequence). V shed 8 bases and J shed 6 bases, with 14 bases lying between them. CDR3 size: 13 residues. CDR3 nucleotide sequence: TGTGCCAGTGCGGGGTCAGCAGGTCAGCCCCAGCATTTT. This codes for CASAGSAGQPQHF.

This clone was found a few times. This sequence joins TRBV7-2 and TRBJ2-1; 9 bases agree with TRBD2. Trimming took 0 bases from V and 4 from J; bases not matched to a gene: 7. Germline V gene lookup returns CDR1 SGHTA and CDR2 FQGNSA. This CDR3 spans 17 amino acids. CDR3 nucleotides: TGTGCCAGCAGCTTAGCGCACACGACTAGCGGTTACAATGAGCAGTTCTTC. Encoded protein: CASSLAHTTSGYNEQFF. The whole variable domain, filled in from reference TRBV7-2 and TRBJ2-1, reads GAGVSQSPSNKVTEKGKDVELRCDPISGHTALYWYRQSLGQGLEFLIYFQGNSAPDKSGLPSDRFSAERTGGSVSTLTIQRTQQEDSAVYLCASSLAHTTSGYNEQFFGPGTRLTVL.

This clone was seen once. CDR3 residues: CATSPTGMDEQFF. CDR3 nucleotide sequence: TGTGCCACCAGCCCGACAGGGATGGATGAGCAGTTCTTC. The chain couples TRBV24-1 to TRBJ2-1; TRBD1 aligns across 7 bases. V lost 7 bases and J lost 8; bases outside the gene matches: 7. Looked up from germline, CDR1 is KGHDR and CDR2 is SFDVKD. The CDR3 spans 13 residues.

The chain has TRBV5-4 and TRBJ1-2, with unresolved D. Per the germline V gene, CDR1 is SGHNT and CDR2 is YYREEE (reference sequence). The CDR3 spans 15 residues. V shed 3 bases and J shed 0 bases, with 12 bases lying between them. CDR3 DNA sequence: TGTGCCAGCAGCTCATTTTTGACACCTAACTATGGCTACACCTTC. Translation: CASSSFLTPNYGYTF.

With regard to this clone: This sample also contains other DNA sequences that code for the same CDR3. This sequence joins TRBV19 and TRBJ1-5, with a weak D call TRBD1 (5 bases). CDR3 length: 16 amino acids. V was trimmed by 1 base and J by 4 bases, leaving 14 bases between them. From germline, CDR1 is LNHDA and CDR2 SQIVND (reference sequence). The DNA for the CDR3 is TGTGCCAGTAGTATAGGGAGAAGGGGTCCTAATCAGCCCCAGCATTTT. Translating gives CASSIGRRGPNQPQHF.

This clone appeared a single time. The CDR3 DNA is TGTGCCAGTAAGACGAGCGGGAGGGGAGCGTATGAGCAGTTCTTC. It translates to CASKTSGRGAYEQFF. The chain has TRBV19 and TRBJ2-1; 10 nucleotides align to TRBD2. The CDR3 has 15 amino acids. The ends lost 7 bases at V and 8 bases at J; junction bases unmatched: 11. Germline assignment: CDR1 LNHDA and CDR2 SQIVND (reference sequence).

The V call is TRBV6-7, the J call TRBJ1-5; 7 bases map to TRBD1. TRBV6-7 is an ORF, and what it does is uncertain. Trimming cost V 0 bases and J 4 bases; bases outside gene matches: 15. The CDR3 extends over 19 amino acids. The CDR3 here is CASSYSRGQSVGGNQPQHF. Written as DNA, the CDR3 is TGTGCCAGCAGTTACTCGAGGGGACAGAGTGTAGGGGGGAATCAGCCCCAGCATTTT.

The rearrangement links TRBV3-1 (or the pseudogene TRBV3-2) to TRBJ1-4, with D unclear. CDR1 and CDR2 from the germline V gene are LGHDT and YNNKEL (reference sequence). The CDR3 contains 15 residues. The germline V and J ends were trimmed by 0 bases and 8 bases, with 13 bases remaining between them. Written as DNA, the CDR3 is TGTGCCAGCAGCCAAGATGGGCCAGGAGGAGAAAAACTGTTTTTT. This gives the protein CASSQDGPGGEKLFF.

Written as DNA, the CDR3 is TGTGCCAGCAGTGTGGGACAGGGGGCCGAAAAACTGTTTTTT. Translating it yields CASSVGQGAEKLFF. This chain connects TRBV25-1 to TRBJ1-4, with 12 positions matching TRBD1. V lost 4 bases to trimming and J lost 8 bases; unmatched junction nucleotides: 2. Germline lookup yields CDR1 MGHDK and CDR2 SYGVNS. The CDR3 is 14 amino acids.

V gene TRBV4-3 combines with J gene TRBJ2-3; perhaps TRBD2 as D (5 bases). The germline gives CDR1 LGHNA, CDR2 YSLEER. V dropped 4 bases and J dropped 0 bases, with 11 bases sitting between them. The CDR3 runs to 15 residues. The DNA of the CDR3 is TGCGCCAGCAGCCTCCGGGGAACAAGCACAGATACGCAGTATTTT. Protein product: CASSLRGTSTDTQYF.